A single sample is the source of the 32 T cell receptor beta chains below, sequenced in a study of blood T cells in healthy people across ages. With a J-beta primer mix and a sample-barcoded 5' primer, a second PCR ran about 7 to 11 cycles. TCRdb passed the 5' RACE reads through MiXCR, listing each CDR3 protein once. The table has 730,000 or so distinct CDR3 sequences, approximately 40% seen once. The sequenced material came from blood. Receptors were obtained from a man at least 80 years old in good health.

The V and J genes are TRBV11-2 and TRBJ2-5; D ambiguous. Germline V gene lookup returns CDR1 SGHAT and CDR2 FQNNGV. The CDR3 is 11 amino acids. Trimming left V 1 base short and J 9 bases short, with 6 bases between. CDR3 sequence: CASSLGQAQYF. The CDR3 DNA reads as TGTGCCAGCAGCTTAGGGCAAGCCCAGTACTTC.

CDR3 coding DNA: TGTGCCAGCTCACCACGCGGGAATGAAGGTTACGAGCAGTACTTC. Amino acids: CASSPRGNEGYEQYF. The chain combines TRBV18 with TRBJ2-7, with a tentative D call TRBD2 (6 bases). Germline CDR1 and CDR2: KGHSH and LQKENI. V lost 1 base, J lost 4 bases, and 14 bases lay in between. The CDR3 is 15 amino acids.

This clonotype was counted only a few times. V is TRBV7-3 and J is TRBJ2-7; tentatively, D is TRBD1 (5 bases). Germline CDR1 SGHTA, CDR2 FQGTGA. The CDR3 sequence is 14 residues long. Trimming pared 0 bases from V and 0 bases from J, leaving 6 bases between. Here the CDR3 DNA reads TGTGCCAGCAGCTTAACCGACAGCTCCTACGAGCAGTACTTC. Its protein is CASSLTDSSYEQYF.

This clonotype was seen more than once but under ten times. The chain couples TRBV18 to TRBJ2-5; TRBD2 matches at 7 bases. Losses at the gene ends were 3 bases for V and 5 bases for J; bases not matched to a gene: 3. CDR1 is KGHSH, CDR2 LQKENI, per germline. The CDR3 covers 13 residues. CDR3 in amino acids: CASSPGLVETQYF. The DNA of the CDR3 is TGTGCCAGCTCACCCGGACTAGTGGAGACCCAGTACTTC. Full variable domain (rest looked up from reference TRBV18 and TRBJ2-5): NAGVMQNPRHLVRRRGQEARLRCSPMKGHSHVYWYRQLPEEGLKFMVYLQKENIIDESGMPKERFSAEFPKEGPSILRIQQVVRGDSAAYFCASSPGLVETQYFGPGTRLLVL.

The chain is built from TRBV6-4 and TRBJ2-1; the match to TRBD2 covers 8 bases. The CDR3 length is 16 residues. Looked up from germline, CDR1 is MRHNA and CDR2 is SNTAGT. J lost 1 base, V lost 1 base, and 3 bases had no gene match. The CDR3: CASSDFTGGSYNEQFF. In nucleotides, the CDR3 is TGTGCCAGCAGTGACTTTACGGGAGGGTCCTACAATGAGCAGTTCTTC.

CDR3 in amino acids: CASSQERGGYTEAFF. The CDR3 nucleotides are TGCGCCAGCAGCCAAGAGAGGGGGGGATACACTGAAGCTTTCTTT. The V and J genes are TRBV4-3 and TRBJ1-1; D might be TRBD1 (6 bases). The germline gives CDR1 LGHNA, CDR2 YSLEER. The V end was cut by 0 bases, the J end by 3 bases, with 11 bases between. The length of the CDR3 is 15 residues.

There are many counts of this clonotype. The rearrangement links TRBV6-1 to TRBJ2-7; 7 nucleotides line up with TRBD1. The CDR3 extends over 13 amino acids. J gave up 1 base and V 9 bases, and 6 bases lay outside the gene matches. CDR1 and CDR2 from the germline V gene are MNHNS and SASEGT. CDR3: CASRDSRSYEQYF. Written as DNA, the CDR3 is TGTGCCAGTAGGGACAGCCGTTCCTACGAGCAGTACTTC.

The chain recombines TRBV14 with TRBJ1-6; possible D gene TRBD1, 5 bases. The V and J ends lost 1 base and 11 bases respectively, with 6 bases between them. This CDR3 is built from 12 residues. CDR1 is SGHDN, CDR2 FVKESK, per germline. The chain's CDR3 is CASSQGGAPLHF. As DNA, the CDR3 is TGTGCCAGCAGCCAAGGGGGGGCACCCCTCCACTTT.

V is TRBV7-9 and J is TRBJ2-5; tentative D call: TRBD1 (5 bases). The J call may be in error: the DNA end matches TRBJ2-7 better. The germline gives CDR1 SEHNR, CDR2 FQNEAQ (reference sequence). The CDR3 sequence is 16 residues long. The CDR3 region has the DNA TGTGCCAGCAGCTTAGGATATGGGGCAGGGTATCACGAGCAGTACTTC. Protein: CASSLGYGAGYHEQYF.

V gene TRBV19 combines with J gene TRBJ2-1, with D possibly TRBD2 on 5 matching bases. The J call may be mistaken, given a closer DNA end match to TRBJ2-7. Germline V gene sequence: CDR1 LNHDA, CDR2 SQIVND (reference sequence). This CDR3 region has 15 residues. CDR3 sequence reads: CASSTAGVTYNEQYF. DNA of the CDR3: TGTGCCAGTAGCACGGCGGGCGTGACCTACAATGAGCAGTACTTC.

The chain carries TRBV19 and TRBJ2-7, with D unclear. Germline CDR1 reads LNHDA; CDR2 reads SQIVND (reference sequence). Trimming took 5 bases from V and 0 from J, leaving 14 bases between them. The CDR3 is made up of 15 amino acids. CDR3 protein: CASSSHERSSYEQYF. The CDR3 bases are TGTGCCAGTAGTTCCCACGAAAGGAGCTCCTACGAGCAGTACTTC. Using reference TRBV19 and TRBJ2-7 for the parts outside the CDR3, the full variable domain is DGGITQSPKYLFRKEGQNVTLSCEQNLNHDAMYWYRQDPGQGLRLIYYSQIVNDFQKGDIAEGYSVSREKKESFPLTVTSAQKNPTAFYLCASSSHERSSYEQYFGPGTRLTVT.

The rearrangement joins TRBV6-5 to TRBJ2-7; D remains unclear. Germline assignment: CDR1 MNHEY and CDR2 SVGAGI. Deletions cut 4 bases from V and 12 bases from J, with 19 bases between. The CDR3 sequence is 13 residues long. The chain's CDR3 is CASSSTRSKTLYF. DNA for the CDR3: TGTGCCAGCAGTTCGACACGGTCGAAGACCCTGTACTTC.

This chain uses TRBV4-3 with TRBJ2-5, with D possibly being TRBD1 or TRBD2 (5 bases each). Near its end, the DNA agrees better with TRBJ2-1, so the J call may be wrong. CDR1 and CDR2 (germline): LGHNA, YSLEER. The CDR3 sequence is 13 residues long. The CDR3, as DNA: TGCGCCAGCAGCCATACAAGGGGAGAGACCCAGTTCTTC. Residues: CASSHTRGETQFF.

On this clonotype: An end of the junction does not agree with germline; a read error may underlie this. The chain couples TRBV14 to TRBJ2-6, with D maybe TRBD1 (5 bases). The length of the CDR3 is 16 residues. The germline V gene encodes CDR1 SGHDN and CDR2 FVKESK. The CDR3 protein is CASSQAKSSGANVPTF. CDR3 coding DNA: TGTGCCAGCAGCCAAGCAAAATCCTCTGGGGCCAACGTCCCGACTTTC.

The gene calls are TRBV4-3 and TRBJ2-7, with D uncertain. V gave up 1 base and J gave up 3 bases, with 13 bases separating them. The CDR3 contains 15 residues. Germline CDR1 LGHNA, CDR2 YSLEER. As DNA, the CDR3 is TGCGCCAGCAGCCAAGCAGTGGGTTCTCTCTACGAGCAGTACTTC. Encoded protein: CASSQAVGSLYEQYF.

This clonotype was detected only once. The chain has TRBV2 and TRBJ2-4, with 10 bases identical to TRBD1. The V gene's germline CDR1 is SNHLY and CDR2 FYNNEI. The CDR3 is made up of 15 amino acids. Trimming removed 6 bases from V and 6 bases from J; junction bases left unmatched: 8. CDR3: CASRDRGREGNIQYF. The CDR3 region has the DNA TGTGCCAGCAGAGACAGGGGGCGCGAGGGAAACATTCAGTACTTC.

With regard to this clonotype: At one boundary the junction diverges from the germline segment, which might be a read error. This sequence joins TRBV28 and TRBJ2-1, with 10 bases lining up with TRBD2. CDR1 and CDR2 (germline): MDHEN, SYDVKM. This CDR3 comprises 19 residues. This CDR3 is CAGSFPLTSGQATYNEQFF. The CDR3 coding sequence is TGTGCCGGCAGTTTCCCCTTGACTAGCGGGCAAGCCACCTACAATGAGCAGTTCTTC.

This clonotype has only a few counts. This chain connects TRBV27 to TRBJ2-3; TRBD2 agrees at 8 bases. CDR1 is MNHEY and CDR2 is SMNVEV in the germline V gene (reference sequence). V lost 3 bases to trimming and J lost 3 bases; unmatched junction nucleotides: 14. This CDR3 comprises 18 residues. CDR3 sequence (DNA): TGTGCCAGCAGTTTCCGGATTCGACTAGCGCGAGGGACAGATACGCAGTATTTT. Its protein is CASSFRIRLARGTDTQYF.

The chain is built from TRBV6-2 or TRBV6-3 and TRBJ2-1, with 12 bases fitting TRBD2. The DNA end is a closer match to TRBJ2-7, so the J assignment may be wrong. The V gene's germline CDR1 is MNHEY and CDR2 SVGEGT. The CDR3 loop spans 19 amino acids. DNA of the CDR3: TGTGCCAGCAGACCCTTGGGGCTAGCGGGAGGGCCCTCCTACAATGAGCAGTACTTC. This sequence encodes CASRPLGLAGGPSYNEQYF.

In its sample, this clonotype was seen a few times. The chain employs TRBV20-1 and TRBJ2-1; tentatively, D is TRBD2 (6 bases). The CDR3 spans 15 residues. V was pared by 0 bases and J by 0 bases, with 9 bases between. Germline V CDR1 and CDR2: DFQATT, SNEGSKA (reference sequence). CDR3: CSAREAGSSYNEQFF. The CDR3 DNA sequence: TGCAGTGCTAGAGAGGCGGGGAGCTCCTACAATGAGCAGTTCTTC.

The rearrangement uses TRBV20-1 and TRBJ2-5; D may be TRBD2 (5 bases). The CDR3 totals 14 residues. Trimming took 1 base from V and 11 from J, leaving 20 bases between them. Germline values: CDR1 DFQATT, CDR2 SNEGSKA (reference sequence). The CDR3 spells CSARAGGPGGEQYF. DNA of the CDR3: TGCAGTGCTAGAGCCGGCGGGCCGGGCGGTGAGCAGTACTTC.

This clonotype was seen a few times. The chain employs TRBV3-1 and TRBJ2-7; 7 positions agree with TRBD1. The CDR3 consists of 16 residues. The V segment lost 0 bases and the J segment 3 bases; nucleotides outside the gene matches: 8. Per the germline V gene, CDR1 is LGHDT and CDR2 is YNNKEL (reference sequence). In nucleotides, the CDR3 is TGTGCCAGCAGCCAAGACCAGGGACAGCTTTACTACGAGCAGTACTTC. This codes for CASSQDQGQLYYEQYF.

This chain links TRBV9 with TRBJ2-1; TRBD2 matches at 11 bases. The J segment lost 4 bases and the V segment lost 6 bases, leaving 6 bases of the junction unmatched. Per germline, CDR1 SGDLS and CDR2 YYNGEE. The CDR3 loop spans 15 amino acids. DNA of the CDR3: TGTGCCAGCACCGCTCTAGCGGGGGGATACAATGAGCAGTTCTTC. Translating it yields CASTALAGGYNEQFF.

The chain employs TRBV7-9 and TRBJ2-1; 7 nucleotides agree with TRBD1. Per the germline V gene, CDR1 is SEHNR and CDR2 is FQNEAQ (reference sequence). The CDR3 has 19 residues. Trimming cost V 2 bases and J 7 bases; bases outside gene matches: 20. For the CDR3, the DNA is TGTGCCAGCAGCTTAATAAATATTAGGGACAGCGCTCGGGGAAATGAGCAGTTCTTC. Translating it yields CASSLINIRDSARGNEQFF.

The genes are TRBV20-1 and TRBJ2-5; 9 positions match TRBD2. This CDR3 is built from 15 residues. With V trimmed by 6 bases and J by 1 base, 9 bases remained unmatched. Germline V gene lookup returns CDR1 DFQATT and CDR2 SNEGSKA (reference sequence). DNA for the CDR3: TGCAGTGCAATGGGGGCTAGCGGGACCCAAGAGACCCAGTACTTC. Translation gives CSAMGASGTQETQYF.

This clonotype was counted once. The junction and the germline gene differ at one end; a read error may be behind it. J is TRBJ2-7 and V is TRBV7-2, with TRBD2 as a possible D gene (7 bases). Germline V CDR1 and CDR2: SGHTA, FQGNSA. The CDR3 runs to 13 residues. The CDR3 DNA reads TGTGTCAGCAGCTGGGACGGGGGGCAAGAGCAGTACTTC. This gives the protein CVSSWDGGQEQYF.

This clonotype has a count of ten or more. The chain uses TRBV29-1 and TRBJ2-5, with D tentatively TRBD1 or TRBD2 (6 bases each). Trimming removed 1 base from V and 4 bases from J, with 16 bases in between. The CDR3 extends over 15 amino acids. Germline values: CDR1 SQVTM, CDR2 ANQGSEA. The CDR3 protein is CSVEVPQGTGETQYF. The CDR3 bases are TGCAGCGTTGAAGTCCCTCAGGGGACTGGAGAGACCCAGTACTTC. Drawing the rest from reference TRBV29-1 and TRBJ2-5, the complete variable domain is SAVISQKPSRDICQRGTSLTIQCQVDSQVTMMFWYRQQPGQSLTLIATANQGSEATYESGFVIDKFPISRPNLTFSTLTVSNMSPEDSSIYLCSVEVPQGTGETQYFGPGTRLLVL.

V and J are TRBV28 and TRBJ2-2; no definite D call. Per the germline V gene, CDR1 is MDHEN and CDR2 is SYDVKM. The CDR3 contains 11 residues. Trimming pared 10 bases from V and 8 bases from J, leaving 11 bases between. In DNA form, the CDR3 reads TGTGCCACCAAGGGATTAGGGGAGCTGTTTTTT. Translating gives CATKGLGELFF. Based on the CDR3 plus reference TRBV28 and TRBJ2-2, the full variable domain is DVKVTQSSRYLVKRTGEKVFLECVQDMDHENMFWYRQDPGLGLRLIYFSYDVKMKEKGDIPEGYSVSREKKERFSLILESASTNQTSMYLCATKGLGELFFGEGSRLTVL.

The chain joins TRBV7-2 to TRBJ2-7; D perhaps matches TRBD2 (6 bases). The germline gives CDR1 SGHTA, CDR2 FQGNSA. The CDR3 loop spans 12 amino acids. Deletions cut 5 bases from V and 5 bases from J, with 10 bases between. CDR3 DNA: TGTGCCAGCAGCCCCCTAGCGAACGAGCAGTACTTC. This gives the protein CASSPLANEQYF.

At least ten counts were recorded for this clonotype. This chain connects TRBV12-3 or TRBV12-4 to TRBJ2-6; no firm D call. The CDR3 covers 13 residues. V dropped 7 bases and J dropped 1 base, with 5 bases sitting between them. The CDR3 reads CASTVSGANVLTF. In nucleotides, the CDR3 is TGTGCCAGCACCGTTTCTGGGGCCAACGTCCTGACTTTC.

The CDR3 here is CASSYDTTSSGRSSYNEQFF. The CDR3 region has the DNA TGTGCCAGCAGTTACGACACGACGTCTAGCGGGAGGAGCTCCTACAATGAGCAGTTCTTC. J is TRBJ2-1 and V is TRBV6-2 or TRBV6-3, with 11 bases aligning to TRBD2. CDR3 length: 20 residues. V lost 2 bases and J lost 0; bases outside the gene matches: 12. Germline lookup yields CDR1 MNHEY and CDR2 SVGEGT.

This clonotype occurred a few times. This chain uses TRBV20-1 with TRBJ2-3; 7 bases map to TRBD1. V lost 4 bases, J lost 3 bases, and 10 bases stayed unmatched. Germline CDR1 and CDR2: DFQATT and SNEGSKA (reference sequence). The CDR3 totals 15 residues. CDR3 region: CSATYRGKGTDTQYF. The CDR3 DNA reads TGCAGTGCTACCTACAGGGGAAAAGGAACAGATACGCAGTATTTT.